This is a list of T cell receptor beta chains from one sample in a study of cytomegalovirus exposure and HLA in healthy donors. Sequencing was performed with immunoSEQ multiplex PCR; in TCRdb, only in-frame clones are kept and a portion is missing. The sample has around 140,000 clones, roughly 66% seen once. Source material: PBMCs. All receptors derive from a woman in her sixties or seventies in good health and CMV-seronegative. Each CDR3 is given with its conserved first and last residue. Fields, in order: V gene, clone size, D gene, J gene, CDR3 DNA, CDR3 protein. D genes are given only for firm matches. Only some rows state a clone size, as once, few, many or a class for expanded clones.

>TRBV28|once|NA|TRBJ1-5
TGTGCCAGCAGTCCCCCTCCAACCCCTTCACCAGGCAATCAGCCCCAGCATTTT
CASSPPPTPSPGNQPQHF
>TRBV28|NA|TRBD2|TRBJ2-7
TGTGCCAGCAGCAAGCGACTAGCGGGAATCCACGAGCAGTACTTC
CASSKRLAGIHEQYF
>TRBV5-1|NA|NA|TRBJ2-4
TGCGCCAGCAGCTCCCTAGCCGGTGCAAACATTCAGTACTTC
CASSSLAGANIQYF
>TRBV28|few|NA|TRBJ1-4
TGTGCCAGCAGTTTGGGGGGGATTAATGAAAAACTGTTTTTT
CASSLGGINEKLFF
>TRBV19|NA|NA|TRBJ2-7
TGTGCCAGTAGTATAGGTCGGGACTCCTACGAGCAGTACTTC
CASSIGRDSYEQYF
>TRBV19|NA|NA|TRBJ1-1
TGTGCTAGTAGCCCCCCGGCCGGATATGAGCGTCTAGCTTTCTTT
CASSPPAGYERLAFF
>TRBV27|few|TRBD1|TRBJ1-5
TGTGCCAGCAGTTTAAGGACAGGGGGCCAGCCCCAGCATTTT
CASSLRTGGQPQHF
>TRBV12-5|NA|NA|TRBJ2-5
TGTGCTAGTGGTTTGGGGGTAGCGGCCCTCTCCGAGACCCAGTACTTC
CASGLGVAALSETQYF
>TRBV19|NA|TRBD2|TRBJ2-3
TGTGCCAGTAGTATAAATAGACTAGCGGCAACAGATACGCAGTATTTT
CASSINRLAATDTQYF
>TRBV6-5|NA|NA|TRBJ2-7
TGTGCCAGCAGTACGGGGTCCTACGAGCAGTACTTC
CASSTGSYEQYF
>TRBV5-5|NA|TRBD1|TRBJ1-4
TGTGCCAGCAGTCTTGACAGGGGTGGCGAAAAACTGTTTTTT
CASSLDRGGEKLFF
>TRBV7-2|few|NA|TRBJ2-3
TGTGCCAGCAGCTTTTTAGCTAGCACAGATACGCAGTATTTT
CASSFLASTDTQYF
>TRBV7-2|few|TRBD2|TRBJ2-2
TGTGCCAGCAGCGCCCGACTAGCGGGGGGGCCAGGCACCGGGGAGCTGTTTTTT
CASSARLAGGPGTGELFF
>TRBV4-3|NA|TRBD1|TRBJ2-7
TGCGCCAGCAGCCCCCACAGGGGATCCTACGAGCAGTACTTC
CASSPHRGSYEQYF
>TRBV6-6|NA|TRBD1|TRBJ1-4
TGTGCCAGCAGTTTTACAGGGGGCAATGAAAAACTGTTTTTT
CASSFTGGNEKLFF
>TRBV6-5|few|NA|TRBJ1-1
TGTGCCAGCAGTTACTCTTCCGGGGTGAACACTGAAGCTTTCTTT
CASSYSSGVNTEAFF
>TRBV7-3|few|TRBD2|TRBJ2-2
TGTGCCAGCAGCTTAGAAGCGGGAGTTGGCACCGGGGAGCTGTTTTTT
CASSLEAGVGTGELFF
>TRBV29-1|NA|NA|TRBJ2-5
TGCAGCGTTGACGACACAGGGTGGGAGACCCAGTACTTC
CSVDDTGWETQYF
>TRBV25-1|NA|NA|TRBJ2-7
TGTGCCAGCACTGGGCTTGATTACGAGCAGTACTTC
CASTGLDYEQYF
>TRBV7-3|NA|NA|TRBJ2-2
TGTGCCAGCAGCGCCACCAGGGTTGGGGAGCTGTTTTTT
CASSATRVGELFF
>TRBV6-5|NA|NA|TRBJ1-1
TGTGCCAGCAGTGACTTAGCCGGAGATGAAGCTTTCTTT
CASSDLAGDEAFF
>TRBV15|few|NA|TRBJ2-7
TGTGCCACCAGCAGAGAAAGCGGGTCCCCCTACGAGCAGTACTTC
CATSRESGSPYEQYF
>TRBV7-9|few|TRBD1|TRBJ1-1
TGTGCCAGCAGCTTAGATGGACAGGGTCTACCCGAAGCTTTCTTT
CASSLDGQGLPEAFF
>TRBV4-2|once|NA|TRBJ1-2
TGTGCCAGCAGCCAAGAGGCCGGGTACTATGGCTACACCTTC
CASSQEAGYYGYTF
>TRBV10-2|few|NA|TRBJ2-7
TGCGCCAGCAGTGTAAACGGGGGAAGCGGTGAGCAGTACTTC
CASSVNGGSGEQYF
>TRBV27|few|NA|TRBJ1-1
TGTGCCAGCAGTCCCCTCAGGGGTTCTATAGTGAACACTGAAGCTTTCTTT
CASSPLRGSIVNTEAFF
>TRBV19|NA|TRBD1|TRBJ2-7
TGTGCCACCCGGGACAGGGGGCGTCGAGAGCAGTACTTC
CATRDRGRREQYF
>TRBV6-5|once|TRBD2|TRBJ2-3
TGTGCCAGCAGGATCGGGGGGGCTAGCACAGATACGCAGTATTTT
CASRIGGASTDTQYF
>TRBV7-2|NA|TRBD2|TRBJ2-7
TGTGCCAGCAGCCATAGCGGGGGCCGGTACGAGCAGTACTTC
CASSHSGGRYEQYF
>TRBV29-1|NA|NA|TRBJ2-1
TGCAGCGCGCTCCGAACCCACGGGCAGTTCTTC
CSALRTHGQFF
>TRBV2|few|TRBD1|TRBJ1-1
TGTGCCAGCAGTGAAGGGGTTAGGGGGCAAGGTAAAGCTTTCTTT
CASSEGVRGQGKAFF
>TRBV19|NA|NA|TRBJ2-7
TGTGCCAGTAGAGGTACAGGGCGTACCTACGAGCAGTACTTC
CASRGTGRTYEQYF
>TRBV7-8|few|NA|TRBJ2-6
TGTGCCAGCAGCAGCTACAGGGCGGCTGGGGCCAACGTCCTGACTTTC
CASSSYRAAGANVLTF
>TRBV28|NA|TRBD2|TRBJ2-7
TGTGCCAGCAGTCCTGGAGCGGGAGGGCCCTACGAGCAGTACTTC
CASSPGAGGPYEQYF
>TRBV11-1|NA|TRBD2|TRBJ2-3
TGTGCCAGCAGCCAACGGACTAGCGGGGGGGCAGATACGCAGTATTTT
CASSQRTSGGADTQYF
>TRBV14|many|NA|TRBJ2-1
TGTGCCAGCAGCCAAGATCTAGCTTCCAATGAGCAGTTCTTC
CASSQDLASNEQFF
>TRBV5-6|NA|NA|TRBJ2-2
TGTGCCAGCAGCACCGTATCGGGCACCGGGGAGCTGTTTTTT
CASSTVSGTGELFF
>TRBV6-4|NA|NA|TRBJ2-1
TGTGCCACAAATAACCCCCGGTACAATGAGCAGTTCTTC
CATNNPRYNEQFF
>TRBV5-4|once|TRBD1|TRBJ1-2
TGTGCCAGCAGCTTGGAAGGGGTCAGGGGGCGAGATGGCTACACCTTC
CASSLEGVRGRDGYTF
>TRBV13|few|NA|TRBJ2-1
TGTGCCAGCAGCCCACGGGACTGGGCCCACAATGAGCAGTTCTTC
CASSPRDWAHNEQFF
>TRBV28|NA|NA|TRBJ1-3
TGTGCCAGCAGTGCGAAACAGAGCTCTGGAAACACCATATATTTT
CASSAKQSSGNTIYF
>TRBV29-1|NA|NA|TRBJ2-7
TGCAGCGTTGAAACGGGGGTTTCCGAGCAGTACTTC
CSVETGVSEQYF
>TRBV6-1|NA|TRBD1|TRBJ1-4
TGTGCCAGCAGTGAAGATGGGACAGAGTATTCAACTAATGAAAAACTGTTTTTT
CASSEDGTEYSTNEKLFF
>TRBV27|NA|TRBD1|TRBJ1-2
TGTGCCAGCACCGGGACAGGGAGTTCGAGAGGCTACACCTTC
CASTGTGSSRGYTF
>TRBV5-1|NA|TRBD2|TRBJ2-7
TGCGCCAGCAGCCTCCGAGCGGGAGAGGGAGGCGAGCAGTACTTC
CASSLRAGEGGEQYF
>TRBV7-7|NA|TRBD2|TRBJ2-5
TGTGCCAGCAGCTTAGGACTAGCGGGAGTCCGGGAGACCCAGTACTTC
CASSLGLAGVRETQYF
>TRBV6-5|NA|NA|TRBJ1-1
TGTGCCAGCAGTCCCCTGCGGGGGCACACTGAAGCTTTCTTT
CASSPLRGHTEAFF
>TRBV7-9|NA|TRBD1|TRBJ2-7
TGTGCCAGCAGCCTCCAGGGGGCTGGCGAGCAGTACTTC
CASSLQGAGEQYF
>TRBV6-6|NA|TRBD2|TRBJ2-3
TGTGCCAGCAGGGATAGCGGGGTACGAACAGATACGCAGTATTTT
CASRDSGVRTDTQYF
>TRBV6-5|few|TRBD1|TRBJ2-5
TGTGCCAGCAGAGGACAGGGAGTAAAGACCCAGTACTTC
CASRGQGVKTQYF
>TRBV6-1|few|NA|TRBJ1-1
TGTGCCAGCAGTGAACTTTCCGACAGCAACACTGAAGCTTTCTTT
CASSELSDSNTEAFF
>TRBV5-1|NA|NA|TRBJ2-3
TGCGCCAGCAGCTTGGCGGCTAGCCCACTCACAGATACGCAGTATTTT
CASSLAASPLTDTQYF
>TRBV27|few|NA|TRBJ1-2
TGTGCCAGCAGTCCTACGACAGGCCGGAGGGGCTACACCTTC
CASSPTTGRRGYTF
>TRBV5-4|NA|TRBD1|TRBJ1-6
TGTGCCAGCAGCTTGGGACAGGGGGCAAGCGGTTCACCCCTCCACTTT
CASSLGQGASGSPLHF